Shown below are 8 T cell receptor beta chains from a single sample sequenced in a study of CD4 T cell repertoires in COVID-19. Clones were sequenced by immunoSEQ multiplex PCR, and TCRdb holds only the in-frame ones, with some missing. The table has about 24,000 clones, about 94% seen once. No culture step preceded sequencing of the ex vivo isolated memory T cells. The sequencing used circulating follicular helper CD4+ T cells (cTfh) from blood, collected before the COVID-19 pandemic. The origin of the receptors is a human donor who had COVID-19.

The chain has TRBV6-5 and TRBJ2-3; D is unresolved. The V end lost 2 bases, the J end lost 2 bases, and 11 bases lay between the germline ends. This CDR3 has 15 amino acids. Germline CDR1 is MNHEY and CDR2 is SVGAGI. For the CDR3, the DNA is TGTGCCAGCAGTTACACCGACAAGCACACAGATACGCAGTATTTT. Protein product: CASSYTDKHTDTQYF.

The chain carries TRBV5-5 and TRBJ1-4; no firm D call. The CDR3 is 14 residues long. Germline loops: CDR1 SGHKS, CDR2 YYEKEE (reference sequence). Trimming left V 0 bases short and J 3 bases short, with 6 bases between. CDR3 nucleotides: TGTGCCAGCAGCTTGGGTATCGCTAATGAAAAACTGTTTTTT. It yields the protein CASSLGIANEKLFF.

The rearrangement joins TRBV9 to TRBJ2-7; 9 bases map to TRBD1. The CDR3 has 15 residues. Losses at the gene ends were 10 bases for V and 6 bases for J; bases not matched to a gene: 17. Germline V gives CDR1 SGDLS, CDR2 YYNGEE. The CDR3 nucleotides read TGTGCCCGCCCAGAACGGGACAGGGCCCTTTCCGAGCAGTACTTC. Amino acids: CARPERDRALSEQYF.

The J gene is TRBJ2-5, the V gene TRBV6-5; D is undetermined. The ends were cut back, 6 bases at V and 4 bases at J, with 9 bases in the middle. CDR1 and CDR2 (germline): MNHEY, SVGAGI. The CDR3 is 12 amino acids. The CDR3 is CASSPLGETQYF. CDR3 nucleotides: TGTGCCAGCAGCCCCCTAGGAGAGACCCAGTACTTC.

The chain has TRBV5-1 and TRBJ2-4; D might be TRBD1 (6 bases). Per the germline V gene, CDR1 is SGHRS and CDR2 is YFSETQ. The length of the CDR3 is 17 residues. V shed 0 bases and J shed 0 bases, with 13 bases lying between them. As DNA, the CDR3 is TGCGCCAGCAGCTTGGCCACAGGGTTGGGAGCCAAAAACATTCAGTACTTC. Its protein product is CASSLATGLGAKNIQYF.

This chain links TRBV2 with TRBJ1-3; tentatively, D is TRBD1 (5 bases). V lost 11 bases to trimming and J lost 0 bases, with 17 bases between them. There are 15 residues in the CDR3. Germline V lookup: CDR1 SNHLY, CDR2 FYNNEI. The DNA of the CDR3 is TGTGCCGGGGCCGAACAGGTCTACTCTGGAAACACCATATATTTT. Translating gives CAGAEQVYSGNTIYF.

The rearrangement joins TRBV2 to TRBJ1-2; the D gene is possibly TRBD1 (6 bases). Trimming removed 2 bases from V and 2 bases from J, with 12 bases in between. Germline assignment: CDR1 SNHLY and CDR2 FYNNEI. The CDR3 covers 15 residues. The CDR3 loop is CASSETGRGNYGYTF. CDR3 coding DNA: TGTGCCAGCAGTGAAACAGGGAGAGGAAACTATGGCTACACCTTC. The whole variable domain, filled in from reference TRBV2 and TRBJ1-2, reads EPEVTQTPSHQVTQMGQEVILRCVPISNHLYFYWYRQILGQKVEFLVSFYNNEISEKSEIFDDQFSVERPDGSNFTLKIRSTKLEDSAMYFCASSETGRGNYGYTFGSGTRLTVV.

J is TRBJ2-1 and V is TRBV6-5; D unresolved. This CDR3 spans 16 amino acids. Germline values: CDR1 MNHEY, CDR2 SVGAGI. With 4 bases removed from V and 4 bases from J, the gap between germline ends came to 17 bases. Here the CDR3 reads CASSFRAAPIYNEQFF. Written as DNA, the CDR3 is TGTGCCAGCAGTTTCCGTGCCGCACCTATTTACAATGAGCAGTTCTTC.